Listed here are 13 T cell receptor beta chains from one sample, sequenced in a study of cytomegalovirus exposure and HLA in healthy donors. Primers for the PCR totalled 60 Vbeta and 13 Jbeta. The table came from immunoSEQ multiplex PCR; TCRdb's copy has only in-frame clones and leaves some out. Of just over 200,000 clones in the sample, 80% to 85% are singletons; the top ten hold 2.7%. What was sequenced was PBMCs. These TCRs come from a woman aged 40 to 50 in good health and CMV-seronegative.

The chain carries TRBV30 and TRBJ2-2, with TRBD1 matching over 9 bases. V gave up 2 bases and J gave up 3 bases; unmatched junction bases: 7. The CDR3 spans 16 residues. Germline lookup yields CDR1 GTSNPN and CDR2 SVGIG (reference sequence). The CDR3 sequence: CAWSLSTGGDTGELFF. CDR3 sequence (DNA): TGTGCCTGGAGTTTATCGACAGGGGGAGACACCGGGGAGCTGTTTTTT.

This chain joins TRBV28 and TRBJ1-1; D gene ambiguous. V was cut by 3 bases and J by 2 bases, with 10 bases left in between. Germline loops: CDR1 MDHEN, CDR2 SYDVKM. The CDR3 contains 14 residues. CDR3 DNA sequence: TGTGCCAGCAGTTTGGTAGGAGACAACACTGAAGCTTTCTTT. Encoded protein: CASSLVGDNTEAFF. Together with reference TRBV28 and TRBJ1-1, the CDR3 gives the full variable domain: DVKVTQSSRYLVKRTGEKVFLECVQDMDHENMFWYRQDPGLGLRLIYFSYDVKMKEKGDIPEGYSVSREKKERFSLILESASTNQTSMYLCASSLVGDNTEAFFGQGTRLTVV.

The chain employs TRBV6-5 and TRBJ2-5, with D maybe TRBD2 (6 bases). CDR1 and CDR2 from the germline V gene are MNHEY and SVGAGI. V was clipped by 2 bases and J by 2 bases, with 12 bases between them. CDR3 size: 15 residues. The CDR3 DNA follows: TGTGCCAGCAGTTACGCCCGACTAGGGCAAGAGACCCAGTACTTC. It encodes CASSYARLGQETQYF.

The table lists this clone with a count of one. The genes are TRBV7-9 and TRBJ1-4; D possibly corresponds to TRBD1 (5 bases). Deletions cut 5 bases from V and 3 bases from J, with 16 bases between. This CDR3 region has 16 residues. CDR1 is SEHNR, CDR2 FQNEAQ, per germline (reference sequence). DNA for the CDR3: TGTGCCAGCAGCATCTTTGGGGCTGGGGCTAATGAAAAACTGTTTTTT. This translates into CASSIFGAGANEKLFF.

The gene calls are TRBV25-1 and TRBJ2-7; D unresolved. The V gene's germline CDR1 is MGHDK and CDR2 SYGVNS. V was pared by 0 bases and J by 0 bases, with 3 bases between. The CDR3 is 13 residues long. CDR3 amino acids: CASSEYGSYEQYF. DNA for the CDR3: TGTGCCAGCAGTGAATACGGCTCCTACGAGCAGTACTTC.

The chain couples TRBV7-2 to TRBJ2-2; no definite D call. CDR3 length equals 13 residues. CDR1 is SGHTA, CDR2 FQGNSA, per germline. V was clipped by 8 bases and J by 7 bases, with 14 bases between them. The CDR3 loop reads CTSATYLDGELFF. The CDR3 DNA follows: TGTACCAGCGCGACTTATTTAGACGGGGAGCTGTTTTTT.

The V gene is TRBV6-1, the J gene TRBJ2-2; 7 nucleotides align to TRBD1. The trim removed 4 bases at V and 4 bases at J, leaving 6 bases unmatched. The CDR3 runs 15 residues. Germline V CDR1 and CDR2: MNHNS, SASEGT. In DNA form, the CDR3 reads TGTGCCAGCAGTGGGGGACAGCCGGGCACCGGGGAGCTGTTTTTT. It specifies CASSGGQPGTGELFF.

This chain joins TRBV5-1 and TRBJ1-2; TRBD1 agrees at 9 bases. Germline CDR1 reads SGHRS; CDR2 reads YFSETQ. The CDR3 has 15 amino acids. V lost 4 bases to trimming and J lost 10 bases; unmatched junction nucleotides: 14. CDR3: CASSASGGQGQFYTF. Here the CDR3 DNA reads TGCGCCAGCAGCGCCTCCGGGGGACAGGGACAGTTCTACACCTTC.

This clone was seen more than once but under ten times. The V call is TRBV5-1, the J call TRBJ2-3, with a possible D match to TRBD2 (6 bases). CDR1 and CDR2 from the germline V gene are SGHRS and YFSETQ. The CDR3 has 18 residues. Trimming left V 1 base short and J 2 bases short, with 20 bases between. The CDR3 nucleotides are TGCGCCAGCAGCTTGATCCCCCTCGGGAGTACCCCCACAGATACGCAGTATTTT. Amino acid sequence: CASSLIPLGSTPTDTQYF.

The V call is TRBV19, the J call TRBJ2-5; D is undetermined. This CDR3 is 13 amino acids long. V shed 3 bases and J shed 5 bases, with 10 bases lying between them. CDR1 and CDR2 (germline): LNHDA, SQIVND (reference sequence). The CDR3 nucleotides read TGTGCCAGTAGTATTCTCGGTCGGGAGACCCAGTACTTC. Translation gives CASSILGRETQYF.

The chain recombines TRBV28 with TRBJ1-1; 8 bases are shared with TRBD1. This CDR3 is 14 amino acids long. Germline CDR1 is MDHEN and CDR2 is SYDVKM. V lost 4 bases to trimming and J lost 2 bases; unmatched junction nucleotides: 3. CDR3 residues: CASSSGTGNTEAFF. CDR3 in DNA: TGTGCCAGCAGTTCCGGGACAGGTAACACTGAAGCTTTCTTT.

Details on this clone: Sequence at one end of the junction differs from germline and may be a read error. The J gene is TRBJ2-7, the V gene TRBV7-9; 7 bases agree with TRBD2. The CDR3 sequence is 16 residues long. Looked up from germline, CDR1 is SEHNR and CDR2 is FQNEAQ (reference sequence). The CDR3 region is CSSSPTSAHPAYEQYF. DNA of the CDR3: TGTTCCAGCAGCCCAACTAGCGCTCATCCAGCTTACGAGCAGTACTTC. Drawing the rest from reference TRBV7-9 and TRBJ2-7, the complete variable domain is DTGVSQNPRHKITKRGQNVTFRCDPISEHNRLYWYRQTLGQGPEFLTYFQNEAQLEKSRLLSDRFSAERPKGSFSTLEIQRTEQGDSAMYLCSSSPTSAHPAYEQYFGPGTRLTVT.

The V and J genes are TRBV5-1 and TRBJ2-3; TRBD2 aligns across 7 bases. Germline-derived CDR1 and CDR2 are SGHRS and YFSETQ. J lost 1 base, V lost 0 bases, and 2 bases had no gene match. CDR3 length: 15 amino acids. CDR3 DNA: TGCGCCAGCAGCTTGGATGGGGGGGGCACAGATACGCAGTATTTT. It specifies CASSLDGGGTDTQYF.